This T cell receptor beta chain was found in a study of siplizumab effects on memory and regulatory T cells. Study findings and constraints: No naive or memory phenotype could be assigned to roughly 80-96% of proliferating clones. A significant reduction in alloreactive sequences traceable to unstimulated CD4+ memory cells was produced by siplizumab. Tregs that proliferated in siplizumab cultures did not have their suppressive function confirmed.

CDR3 length: 14 residues. The germline gives CDR1 SEHNR, CDR2 FQNEAQ (reference sequence). Trimming shortened V by 1 base and J by 4 bases, and 11 bases separated the two germline ends. Data came from immunoSEQ multiplex PCR; TCRdb stores just in-frame clones and leaves some out. The sample lists some 96,000 clones; about 95% were seen once. In the case of this clone: Its matching antigen is unknown.

This sequence originates from a human donor in good health. This chain connects TRBV7-9 to TRBJ2-7; D might be TRBD2 (6 bases). Source material: non-Treg CD4+ T cells sorted from blood. The CDR3 sequence: CASSLGLASYEQYF. Written as DNA, the CDR3 is TGTGCCAGCAGCTTAGGCCTAGCGTCATACGAGCAGTACTTC.